This T cell receptor beta chain comes out of a study of tumor-infiltrating lymphocytes in oesophageal squamous cell carcinoma. The germline V and J ends were trimmed by 2 bases and 2 bases, with 14 bases remaining between them. This CDR3 has 16 amino acids. Germline CDR1 is KGHSH and CDR2 is LQKENI. TCRdb re-derived calls from the PCR reads in MiXCR, one entry per CDR3 protein. The table includes some 10,000 distinct CDR3 sequences, roughly half detected once. V is TRBV18 and J is TRBJ2-3, with TRBD1 as a possible D gene (7 bases). This TCR was recovered from a male donor with esophageal squamous cell carcinoma. Material for sequencing was esophageal tumor tissue. CDR3 sequence (DNA): TGTGCCAGCTCACCAAGGCGGGACAGTCTCACAGATACGCAGTATTTT. Translated, it gives CASSPRRDSLTDTQYF.